The 21 T cell receptor beta chains presented below share a single source sample, sequenced in a study of Graves' ophthalmopathy and Graves' hyperthyroidism. Amplifying from RNA transcripts, the study obtained TCR beta CDR3 regions. After a first-round RT-PCR with HTBI primers, a second-round multiplex PCR was run. TCRdb re-analysed the multiplex PCR reads in MiXCR, keeping a single row per CDR3 protein. The table lists approximately 540,000 distinct CDR3 sequences, under 40% of them singletons. The sample taken for sequencing was peripheral blood or thyroid tissue (not recorded which). The receptors were gathered from an adult man with Graves' hyperthyroidism.

This clonotype was seen a few times. This chain connects TRBV5-1 to TRBJ2-2; perhaps TRBD2 as D (6 bases). The CDR3 runs 15 residues. Germline values: CDR1 SGHRS, CDR2 YFSETQ. V lost 2 bases and J lost 4, with 12 bases in between. The CDR3 DNA reads TGCGCCAGCAGCTTTCGGGACTCTTCCACCGGGGAGCTGTTTTTT. Amino acid sequence: CASSFRDSSTGELFF.

About this clonotype: A much larger clone differs by one base, so this may be a read error. The CDR3 DNA is TGTTCCAGCAGCTTAGGCCCGGGACAGAACTATGGCTACACCTTC. It encodes CSSSLGPGQNYGYTF. The chain couples TRBV13 to TRBJ1-2, with 7 bases lining up with TRBD1. The CDR3 spans 15 residues. In germline, CDR1 is PRHDT, CDR2 FYEKMQ (reference sequence).

This clonotype came up many times. The junction shows a germline mismatch at one end, possibly a read error. This sequence joins TRBV6-5 and TRBJ1-4; tentative D call: TRBD1 (5 bases). Germline CDR1 and CDR2: MNHEY and SVGAGI. The CDR3 is 16 residues long. For the CDR3, the DNA is TGTGCCAGCAGTTACGGGACGGCGTCAACTAATGAAAAACCGTTTTTT. It translates to CASSYGTASTNEKPFF.

This clonotype came up many times. Mismatch with germline at one junction end may stem from a read error. The chain links TRBV12-3 or TRBV12-4 to TRBJ2-5, with 7 bases matching TRBD2. CDR3 length: 15 amino acids. CDR3 residues: CASSLAEGLRETQYF. CDR3 in DNA: TGTGCCAGCAGTCTAGCGGAGGGCTTGCGGGAGACCCAGTACTTC.

The chain carries TRBV20-1 and TRBJ1-5; D might be TRBD1 (6 bases). Trimming left V 3 bases short and J 6 bases short, with 9 bases between. Germline V gene lookup returns CDR1 DFQATT and CDR2 SNEGSKA (reference sequence). The CDR3 sequence is 12 residues long. CDR3: CSARGAAQPQHF. CDR3 nucleotides: TGCAGTGCTAGGGGGGCGGCTCAGCCCCAGCATTTT.

The rearrangement joins TRBV29-1 to TRBJ1-2; a weak D match, TRBD1 (5 bases). V dropped 4 bases and J dropped 4 bases, with 13 bases sitting between them. The length of the CDR3 is 13 residues. From germline, CDR1 is SQVTM and CDR2 ANQGSEA. The CDR3 here is CSVASGGAYGYTF. In DNA, the CDR3 is TGCAGCGTTGCGTCGGGAGGGGCCTATGGCTACACCTTC.

This clonotype was seen many times. The rearrangement uses TRBV2 and TRBJ2-7; maybe TRBD2 (5 bases). Trimming cost V 7 bases and J 0 bases, with 7 bases left between them. CDR1 is SNHLY, CDR2 FYNNEI, per germline. The CDR3 spans 12 residues. Here the CDR3 DNA reads TGTGCCAGCACCCGGGGCTCCTACGAGCAGTACTTC. Its protein product is CASTRGSYEQYF.

This clonotype was observed a single time. The genes are TRBV29-1 and TRBJ2-3, with TRBD1 matching over 10 bases. The CDR3 covers 15 residues. V lost 2 bases, J lost 1 base, and 3 bases stayed unmatched. CDR1 and CDR2 from the germline V gene are SQVTM and ANQGSEA. The DNA of the CDR3 is TGCAGCGTTGAAAGGGGGACAGGGGGCACAGATACGCAGTATTTT. Its protein product is CSVERGTGGTDTQYF.

This clonotype turned up a few times. V and J are TRBV24-1 and TRBJ2-5; 7 bases are shared with TRBD1. The CDR3 sequence is 15 residues long. Germline-derived CDR1 and CDR2 are KGHDR and SFDVKD. The V gene end was trimmed by 4 bases and the J gene end by 4 bases; junction bases not matched to a gene: 8. CDR3 loop: CATSDLTGIGETQYF. In DNA form, the CDR3 reads TGTGCCACCAGTGACCTGACAGGGATTGGAGAGACCCAGTACTTC.

This clonotype was picked up many times. The chain links TRBV20-1 to TRBJ2-7, with TRBD1 identical over 7 bases. V was pared by 4 bases and J by 1 base, with 7 bases of the junction left unmatched. This CDR3 region has 14 residues. In germline, CDR1 is DFQATT, CDR2 SNEGSKA (reference sequence). The CDR3 loop reads CSATRPDRSYEQYF. DNA for the CDR3: TGCAGTGCTACCAGACCGGACAGGTCCTACGAGCAGTACTTC.

The J gene is TRBJ2-2, the V gene TRBV19; possibly TRBD1 or TRBD2 for D (6 bases each). Trimming stripped 1 base from V and 7 bases from J, with 13 bases between. This CDR3 has 15 amino acids. Germline V gene data show CDR1 as LNHDA and CDR2 as SQIVND (reference sequence). The CDR3 DNA follows: TGTGCCAGTAGTATAGGATGGGGGGCTGGCGGGGAGCTGTTTTTT. This encodes CASSIGWGAGGELFF.

In the case of this clonotype: This could be a read error, since a much larger clone is one nucleotide away. The CDR3 DNA is TGTGCCAGCAGCCCCCTAGTAATCCTCCACGAGCAGAACTTC. This codes for CASSPLVILHEQNF. The V call is TRBV7-9, the J call TRBJ2-7, with D uncertain. Germline V gene sequence: CDR1 SEHNR, CDR2 FQNEAQ (reference sequence). The CDR3 is 14 amino acids.

CDR3 residues: CASGLFFFQGNTEAFF. CDR3 DNA: TGTGCTAGTGGTTTGTTCTTCTTCCAGGGGAACACTGAAGCTTTCTTT. This chain uses TRBV12-5 with TRBJ1-1; TRBD1 might be the D (5 bases). The CDR3 runs to 16 residues. CDR1 LGHNT and CDR2 FRNRAP come from the germline V gene. Trimming removed 2 bases at V and 1 base at J, with 14 bases between.

The chain links TRBV4-1 to TRBJ2-5, with TRBD2 identical over 8 bases. With the DNA end fitting TRBJ2-1 better, the J assignment may be wrong. CDR1 and CDR2 from the germline V gene are MGHRA and YSYEKL. This CDR3 has 14 amino acids. Here the CDR3 reads CASGIAGRGDEQFF. CDR3 coding DNA: TGCGCCAGCGGCATAGCGGGGAGAGGCGATGAGCAGTTCTTC.

This clonotype has ten or more counts. The chain couples TRBV29-1 to TRBJ1-1; TRBD1 is a possible D gene (6 bases). The V end lost 0 bases, the J end lost 2 bases, and 10 bases lay between the germline ends. Germline V lookup: CDR1 SQVTM, CDR2 ANQGSEA. This CDR3 spans 14 amino acids. This CDR3 is CSVEEDRVNTEAFF. The CDR3, as DNA: TGCAGCGTTGAAGAGGACAGAGTAAACACTGAAGCTTTCTTT. The complete variable domain, with remaining parts taken from reference TRBV29-1 and TRBJ1-1, reads SAVISQKPSRDICQRGTSLTIQCQVDSQVTMMFWYRQQPGQSLTLIATANQGSEATYESGFVIDKFPISRPNLTFSTLTVSNMSPEDSSIYLCSVEEDRVNTEAFFGQGTRLTVV.

This clonotype was counted at least ten times. The V gene is TRBV24-1, the J gene TRBJ1-5; 10 positions agree with TRBD1. The V gene's germline CDR1 is KGHDR and CDR2 SFDVKD. This CDR3 has 17 residues. The ends lost 3 bases at V and 3 bases at J; junction bases unmatched: 7. The DNA for the CDR3 is TGTGCCACCAGTGATCGTAAGGACAGGGGGGACAATCAGCCCCAGCATTTT. This gives the protein CATSDRKDRGDNQPQHF.

Ten or more counts support this clonotype. The rearrangement joins TRBV5-1 to TRBJ1-1; D perhaps matches TRBD1 (5 bases). This CDR3 has 13 amino acids. Germline values: CDR1 SGHRS, CDR2 YFSETQ. Trimming left V 3 bases short and J 3 bases short, with 9 bases between. The CDR3 coding sequence is TGCGCCAGCAGCTCCCAGGGCCACACTGAAGCTTTCTTT. It translates to CASSSQGHTEAFF.

The chain is built from TRBV7-2 and TRBJ2-7, with D unclear. Trimming removed 6 bases at V and 2 bases at J, with 14 bases between. This CDR3 contains 14 residues. Germline assignment: CDR1 SGHTA and CDR2 FQGNSA. The CDR3 protein is CASRVRLGAYEQYF. The CDR3 DNA follows: TGTGCCAGCAGAGTTAGGTTGGGTGCCTACGAGCAGTACTTC. Variable domain in full (rest from reference TRBV7-2 and TRBJ2-7): GAGVSQSPSNKVTEKGKDVELRCDPISGHTALYWYRQSLGQGLEFLIYFQGNSAPDKSGLPSDRFSAERTGGSVSTLTIQRTQQEDSAVYLCASRVRLGAYEQYFGPGTRLTVT.

Of note for this clonotype: Possible read error: a much larger clone is one base away. This chain connects TRBV12-3 or TRBV12-4 to TRBJ1-1; 7 bases match TRBD1. J was trimmed by 6 bases and V by 7 bases; bases with no gene match: 8. The CDR3 has 13 amino acids. The CDR3 loop reads CASNRQGGAEAFF. The CDR3, as DNA: TGTGCCAGCAACCGACAGGGTGGAGCTGAAGCTTTCTTT.

This clonotype was counted many times. This rearrangement joins TRBV14 to TRBJ2-2; TRBD1 agrees at 12 bases. The CDR3 totals 16 residues. The V gene end was trimmed by 5 bases and the J gene end by 4 bases; junction bases not matched to a gene: 5. CDR1 is SGHDN and CDR2 is FVKESK in the germline V gene. DNA for the CDR3: TGTGCCAGCAGCTCCGGGACAGGGGGCGTCACCGGGGAGCTGTTTTTT. This translates into CASSSGTGGVTGELFF.

This clonotype was recorded at least ten times. The chain has TRBV29-1 and TRBJ1-2, with TRBD1 matching over 7 bases. The CDR3 consists of 15 residues. Germline V gene data show CDR1 as SQVTM and CDR2 as ANQGSEA. Trimming removed 2 bases from V and 2 bases from J; junction bases left unmatched: 8. The CDR3 DNA follows: TGCAGCGTTGAACGGGGGCAGGGGGTCAACTATGGCTACACCTTC. Translating it yields CSVERGQGVNYGYTF. Filled out from reference TRBV29-1 and TRBJ1-2, the complete variable domain reads SAVISQKPSRDICQRGTSLTIQCQVDSQVTMMFWYRQQPGQSLTLIATANQGSEATYESGFVIDKFPISRPNLTFSTLTVSNMSPEDSSIYLCSVERGQGVNYGYTFGSGTRLTVV.